The 15 T cell receptor beta chains below come from one sample, sequenced in a study of blood T cell repertoires in COVID-19. Repertoires were generated with immunoSEQ multiplex PCR, while TCRdb's copy carries only in-frame clones and drops some. This sample has roughly 34,000 clones, with approximately 90% found just once. The sequencing input was peripheral blood. The receptors originated from an elderly woman with active or convalescent COVID-19.

The rearrangement links TRBV10-3 to TRBJ1-3; the D gene is possibly TRBD1 (5 bases). V dropped 8 bases and J dropped 1 base, with 15 bases sitting between them. Germline V gene lookup returns CDR1 ENHRY and CDR2 SYGVKD. The CDR3 has 15 residues. The CDR3 region has the DNA TGTGCCATCTCTAGTACAGGATCTTCTGGAAACACCATATATTTT. This sequence encodes CAISSTGSSGNTIYF.

V usage is TRBV5-1 and J usage is TRBJ2-5; 14 nucleotides agree with TRBD2. The CDR3 has 16 amino acids. Per germline, CDR1 SGHRS and CDR2 YFSETQ. Losses at the gene ends were 3 bases for V and 5 bases for J; bases not matched to a gene: 6. The CDR3 spells CASSSGTSGGGETQYF. The CDR3 DNA is TGCGCCAGCAGCTCCGGGACTAGCGGGGGCGGGGAGACCCAGTACTTC.

V is TRBV9 and J is TRBJ2-5; TRBD1 aligns across 8 bases. The CDR3 contains 14 residues. After removal of 4 bases from V and 2 bases from J, the junction contained 4 bases not matched to a gene. Germline CDR1 is SGDLS and CDR2 is YYNGEE. DNA of the CDR3: TGTGCCAGCAGCTGGCGACAGGGGCAAGAGACCCAGTACTTC. This sequence encodes CASSWRQGQETQYF.

The J gene is TRBJ1-2, the V gene TRBV7-9; D is unresolved. V lost 5 bases and J 2 bases, leaving 15 bases between the germline ends. In germline, CDR1 is SEHNR, CDR2 FQNEAQ (reference sequence). The CDR3 runs 15 residues. The DNA for the CDR3 is TGTGCCAGCAGCCCAATAGCGTTGGGAAACTATGGCTACACCTTC. This translates into CASSPIALGNYGYTF.

This sequence joins TRBV10-1 and TRBJ2-1, with 7 bases fitting TRBD2. The V gene's germline CDR1 is WNHNN and CDR2 SYGVQD (reference sequence). The junction had 5 bases not matched to a gene; V was cut back by 3 bases and J by 6 bases. CDR3 size: 14 residues. CDR3 nucleotides: TGCGCCAGCAGTGACGGGGGGACCATCAATGAGCAGTTCTTC. This gives the protein CASSDGGTINEQFF.

The chain employs TRBV6-1 and TRBJ2-4, with 9 bases lining up with TRBD1. Germline-derived CDR1 and CDR2 are MNHNS and SASEGT. The CDR3 is made up of 14 amino acids. Germline trimming cut 3 bases from V and 9 bases from J; bases unmatched to any gene: 6. The chain's CDR3 is CASSDNRGLGIQYF. DNA of the CDR3: TGTGCCAGCAGTGATAACAGGGGGCTTGGCATTCAGTACTTC.

This clone has just a few counts. The V and J genes are TRBV10-3 and TRBJ1-3, with D possibly matching TRBD1 (6 bases). CDR1 is ENHRY, CDR2 SYGVKD, per germline. This CDR3 is 13 amino acids long. V gave up 6 bases and J gave up 0 bases, with 6 bases separating them. The CDR3 DNA reads TGTGCCATCAGGGACAGCTCTGGAAACACCATATATTTT. This codes for CAIRDSSGNTIYF.

The chain links TRBV20-1 to TRBJ2-3; 7 bases agree with TRBD1. The CDR3 length is 15 residues. After removal of 4 bases from V and 2 bases from J, the junction contained 9 bases not matched to a gene. Per the germline V gene, CDR1 is DFQATT and CDR2 is SNEGSKA (reference sequence). CDR3 DNA sequence: TGCAGTGCTATTGAGGGGGCGCGGATCACAGATACGCAGTATTTT. Translated, it gives CSAIEGARITDTQYF.

The rearrangement uses TRBV19 and TRBJ2-3, with D possibly matching TRBD2 (6 bases). CDR1 and CDR2 from the germline V gene are LNHDA and SQIVND (reference sequence). The CDR3 is made up of 14 amino acids. With 8 bases removed from V and 6 bases from J, the gap between germline ends came to 18 bases. The CDR3 DNA reads TGTGCCAGTGCCCTGGGGGGTCCTGGGGATACGCAGTATTTT. It is translated as CASALGGPGDTQYF.

CDR3 region: CSVPGGPYEQYF. CDR3 DNA sequence: TGCAGCGTGCCCGGGGGGCCCTACGAGCAGTACTTC. The V call is TRBV29-1, the J call TRBJ2-7, with D perhaps TRBD2 (7 bases). Trimming stripped 6 bases from V and 2 bases from J, with 11 bases between. The CDR3 length is 12 residues. Per germline, CDR1 SQVTM and CDR2 ANQGSEA.

The rearrangement links TRBV12-3 or TRBV12-4 to TRBJ2-7; D is uncertain. CDR3 length: 12 amino acids. The V end lost 3 bases, the J end lost 3 bases, and 6 bases lay between the germline ends. This chain's CDR3 is CASSFVGYEQYF. CDR3 in DNA: TGTGCCAGCAGTTTCGTCGGCTACGAGCAGTACTTC.

In DNA, the CDR3 is TGTGCCAGTACGGGGACAGGGGGTCCGGAAAAACTGTTTTTT. Translating it yields CASTGTGGPEKLFF. The gene calls are TRBV19 and TRBJ1-4; TRBD1 matches at 11 bases. The CDR3 sequence is 14 residues long. The ends lost 7 bases at V and 8 bases at J; junction bases unmatched: 6. The germline V gene encodes CDR1 LNHDA and CDR2 SQIVND (reference sequence).

The gene calls are TRBV7-8 and TRBJ1-5; the D gene is possibly TRBD1 (5 bases). Germline lookup yields CDR1 SGHVS and CDR2 FQNEAQ. The CDR3 consists of 15 residues. The V gene lost 3 bases and the J gene lost 0 bases, with 9 bases spanning the gap. The CDR3 here is CASSFDDSSNQPQHF. The CDR3 DNA sequence: TGTGCCAGCAGCTTTGACGACAGTAGCAATCAGCCCCAGCATTTT.

This chain connects TRBV5-5 to TRBJ1-2; weak D call: TRBD1 (5 bases). This CDR3 region has 13 residues. Germline values: CDR1 SGHKS, CDR2 YYEKEE (reference sequence). The V gene lost 1 base and the J gene lost 2 bases, with 6 bases spanning the gap. The CDR3 is CASSLSGNYGYTF. The CDR3 nucleotides are TGTGCCAGCAGCTTGTCAGGGAACTATGGCTACACCTTC.

Here the CDR3 DNA reads TGTGCCAGTAGCACTCTGGGGCCTTCACCCCTCCACTTT. Its translation: CASSTLGPSPLHF. The V and J genes are TRBV19 and TRBJ1-6; D is possibly TRBD1 (5 bases). The germline V gene encodes CDR1 LNHDA and CDR2 SQIVND (reference sequence). Between the trimmed V and J ends, which lost 6 bases and 9 bases, there was a span of 12 bases. The CDR3 has 13 residues.